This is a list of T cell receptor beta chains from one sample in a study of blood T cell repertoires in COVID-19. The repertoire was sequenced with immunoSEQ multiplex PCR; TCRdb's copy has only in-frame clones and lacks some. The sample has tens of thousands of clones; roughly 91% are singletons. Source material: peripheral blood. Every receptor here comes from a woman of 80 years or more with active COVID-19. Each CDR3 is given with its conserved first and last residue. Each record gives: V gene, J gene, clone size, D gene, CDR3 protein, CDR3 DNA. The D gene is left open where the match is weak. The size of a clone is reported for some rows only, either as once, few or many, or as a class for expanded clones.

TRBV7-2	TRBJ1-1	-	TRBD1	CASSYTGGAMNTEAFF	TGTGCCAGCAGCTACACAGGGGGGGCCATGAACACTGAAGCTTTCTTT
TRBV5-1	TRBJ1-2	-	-	CASSSNQGAHGYTF	TGCGCCAGCAGCTCCAATCAGGGTGCCCATGGCTACACCTTC
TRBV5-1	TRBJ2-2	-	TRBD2	CASSPGTSSVIGELFF	TGCGCCAGCAGCCCCGGGACTAGCAGTGTAATCGGGGAGCTGTTTTTT
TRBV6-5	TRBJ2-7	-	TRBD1	CALQQGARDEQYF	TGTGCCCTTCAACAGGGGGCGAGGGACGAGCAGTACTTC
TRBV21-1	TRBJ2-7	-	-	CASAKVLALTYEQYF	TGTGCCAGCGCCAAAGTACTAGCCCTAACCTACGAGCAGTACTTC
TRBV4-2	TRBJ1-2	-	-	CASSRLGRGYGYTF	TGTGCCAGCAGCCGGTTGGGGAGGGGCTATGGCTACACCTTC
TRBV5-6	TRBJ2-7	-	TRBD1	CASSLDRAYEQYF	TGTGCCAGCAGCTTAGACAGGGCCTACGAGCAGTACTTC
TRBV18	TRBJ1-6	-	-	CASSPTGQNSPLHF	TGTGCCAGCTCACCCACAGGACAGAATTCACCCCTCCACTTT
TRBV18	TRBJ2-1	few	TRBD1	CASSPTGQGENEQFF	TGTGCCAGCTCTCCTACGGGACAGGGGGAGAATGAGCAGTTCTTC
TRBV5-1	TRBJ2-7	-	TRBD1	CASSLRTGYEQYF	TGCGCCAGCAGCTTGCGGACAGGCTACGAGCAGTACTTC
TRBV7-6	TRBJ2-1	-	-	CASSLVGVGTVGNEQFF	TGTGCCAGCAGCTTAGTAGGGGTTGGAACGGTGGGTAATGAGCAGTTCTTC
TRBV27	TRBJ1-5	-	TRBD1	CASSSGTGEDGPQHF	TGTGCCAGCAGTTCCGGGACAGGGGAGGACGGCCCCCAGCATTTT
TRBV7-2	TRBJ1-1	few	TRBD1	CASSTLRGHTEAFF	TGTGCCAGCAGCACCCTCAGGGGGCACACTGAAGCTTTCTTT
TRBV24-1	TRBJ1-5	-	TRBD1	CATSDLQDLTGGQPQHF	TGTGCCACCAGTGATTTGCAGGATCTGACAGGGGGTCAGCCCCAGCATTTT
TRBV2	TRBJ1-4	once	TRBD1	CASSSGTENEKLFF	TGTGCCAGCAGTTCCGGGACAGAGAATGAAAAACTGTTTTTT
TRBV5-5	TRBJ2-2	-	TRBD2	CASSSTSGSGGELFF	TGTGCCAGCAGCTCTACTAGCGGGAGTGGAGGGGAGCTGTTTTTT
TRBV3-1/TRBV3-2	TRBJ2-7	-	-	CASSPSHQGNEQYF	TGTGCCAGCAGCCCGAGCCACCAGGGTAACGAGCAGTACTTC
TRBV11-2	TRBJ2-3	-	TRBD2	CASTGTSSFTDTQYF	TGTGCCAGCACCGGGACTAGCAGCTTCACAGATACGCAGTATTTT
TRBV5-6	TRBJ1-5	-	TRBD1	CASSLSTRGAFQPQHF	TGTGCCAGCAGTCTCTCGACCAGGGGGGCGTTTCAGCCCCAGCATTTT
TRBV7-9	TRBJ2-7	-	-	CASSLGPSDSYEQYF	TGTGCCAGCAGCTTAGGGCCTAGCGATTCCTACGAGCAGTACTTC
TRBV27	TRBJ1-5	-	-	CASRRGTQGNQPQHF	TGTGCCAGCCGGCGGGGGACCCAAGGTAATCAGCCCCAGCATTTT
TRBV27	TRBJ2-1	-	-	CASSLRGDGEQFF	TGTGCCAGCAGTCTAAGGGGCGACGGTGAGCAGTTCTTC
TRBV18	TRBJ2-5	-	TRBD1	CASSRPEDRGETQYF	TGTGCCAGCTCAAGACCTGAAGACAGGGGAGAGACCCAGTACTTC
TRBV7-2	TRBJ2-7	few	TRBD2	CASSLRDGGGEQYF	TGTGCCAGCAGCTTACGGGACGGCGGGGGCGAGCAGTACTTC
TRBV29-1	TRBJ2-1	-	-	CSVEEGGSEQFF	TGCAGCGTTGAAGAAGGGGGATCTGAGCAGTTCTTC
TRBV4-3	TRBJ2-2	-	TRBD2	CASSLSLAGGNTGELFF	TGCGCCAGCAGCCTCTCACTAGCGGGAGGGAACACCGGGGAGCTGTTTTTT
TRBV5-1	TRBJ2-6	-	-	CASSLAGRSSGANVLTF	TGCGCCAGCAGCTTGGCCGGGAGATCCTCTGGGGCCAACGTCCTGACTTTC
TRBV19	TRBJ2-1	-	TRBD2	CASVPGTNNEQFF	TGTGCCAGCGTTCCCGGGACTAACAATGAGCAGTTCTTC
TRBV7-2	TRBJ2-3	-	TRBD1	CASSWAGGAKDTQYF	TGTGCCAGCAGCTGGGCAGGGGGTGCAAAAGATACGCAGTATTTT
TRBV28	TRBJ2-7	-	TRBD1	CASSLTGGKTVYEQYF	TGTGCCAGCAGTCTGACAGGGGGCAAAACTGTCTACGAGCAGTACTTC
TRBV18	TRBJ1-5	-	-	CASSVQGREPQHF	TGTGCCAGCTCAGTTCAGGGGCGCGAGCCCCAGCATTTT
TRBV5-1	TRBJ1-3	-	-	CASSLDTASGNTIYF	TGCGCCAGCAGCTTGGACACCGCCTCTGGAAACACCATATATTTT
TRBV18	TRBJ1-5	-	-	CASSPNGGAGQPQHF	TGTGCCAGCTCACCGAACGGGGGGGCGGGTCAGCCCCAGCATTTT
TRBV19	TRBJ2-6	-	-	CASSENPGVPGANVLTF	TGTGCCAGTAGCGAGAACCCAGGGGTTCCTGGGGCCAACGTCCTGACTTTC
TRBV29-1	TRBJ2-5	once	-	CSVGGVQGIRLETQYF	TGCAGCGTAGGGGGGGTACAGGGCATTAGGTTAGAGACCCAGTACTTC
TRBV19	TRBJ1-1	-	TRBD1	CASSIQTGSTEAFF	TGTGCCAGTAGTATCCAGACAGGGAGCACTGAAGCTTTCTTT
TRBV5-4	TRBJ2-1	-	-	CASSLGTGTYNEQFF	TGTGCCAGCAGCTTGGGAACCGGGACCTACAATGAGCAGTTCTTC
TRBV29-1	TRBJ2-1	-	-	CSVPPTQWREQFF	TGCAGCGTCCCTCCTACCCAGTGGAGAGAGCAGTTCTTC
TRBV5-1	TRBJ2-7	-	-	CASSLVGGRAYEQYF	TGCGCCAGCAGCTTGGTAGGGGGGAGGGCCTACGAGCAGTACTTC
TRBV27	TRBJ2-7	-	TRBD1	CASSLYRTGGHEQYF	TGTGCCAGCAGTTTATATAGGACAGGGGGTCACGAGCAGTACTTC
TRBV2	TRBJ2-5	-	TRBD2	CASSYAGTMHF	TGTGCCAGCAGTTACGCCGGGACTATGCACTTC
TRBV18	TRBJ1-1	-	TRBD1	CASSLGTTDRVGNTEAFF	TGTGCCAGCTCACTGGGAACCACGGACAGGGTGGGGAACACTGAAGCTTTCTTT
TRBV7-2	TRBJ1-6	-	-	CASSSSSYNSPLHF	TGTGCCAGCAGCTCGAGCTCCTATAATTCACCCCTCCACTTT
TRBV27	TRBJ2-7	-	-	CASSLGTPYEQYF	TGTGCCAGCAGTTTGGGGACACCCTACGAGCAGTACTTC
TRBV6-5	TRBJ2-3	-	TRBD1	CASSRTGGRTDTQYF	TGTGCCAGCAGTCGGACAGGGGGTCGGACAGATACGCAGTATTTT
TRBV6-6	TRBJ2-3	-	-	CASSHRGGAGTDTQYF	TGTGCCAGCAGCCACAGGGGGGGCGCGGGAACAGATACGCAGTATTTT
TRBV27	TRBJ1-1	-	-	CASSERSSTEAFF	TGTGCCAGTAGCGAAAGATCCTCCACTGAAGCTTTCTTT
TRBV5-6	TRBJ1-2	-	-	CASSLAPTGPYGYTF	TGTGCCAGCAGCTTGGCCCCGACAGGCCCTTATGGCTACACCTTC
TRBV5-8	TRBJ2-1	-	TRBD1	CASSLAGGAHNEQFF	TGTGCCAGCAGCCTGGCAGGGGGCGCGCACAATGAGCAGTTCTTC
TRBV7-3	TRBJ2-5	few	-	CASSFSGQETQYF	TGTGCCAGCAGCTTTAGCGGCCAAGAGACCCAGTACTTC
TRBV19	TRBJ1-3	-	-	CASSIAADYSGNTIYF	TGTGCCAGTAGTATAGCCGCAGATTACTCTGGAAACACCATATATTTT
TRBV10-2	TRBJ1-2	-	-	CASSYREGPYGYTF	TGCGCCAGCAGTTACAGGGAGGGGCCCTATGGCTACACCTTC